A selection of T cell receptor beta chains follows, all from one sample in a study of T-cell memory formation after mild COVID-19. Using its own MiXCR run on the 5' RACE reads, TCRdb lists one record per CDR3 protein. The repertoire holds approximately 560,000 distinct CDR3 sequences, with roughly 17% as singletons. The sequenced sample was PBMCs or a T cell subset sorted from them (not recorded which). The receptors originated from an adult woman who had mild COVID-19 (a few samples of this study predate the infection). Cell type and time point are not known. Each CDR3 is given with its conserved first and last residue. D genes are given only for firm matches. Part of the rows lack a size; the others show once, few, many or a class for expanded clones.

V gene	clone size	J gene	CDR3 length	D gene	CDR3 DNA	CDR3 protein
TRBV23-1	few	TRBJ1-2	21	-	TGCGCCAGCAGTAGGACCCCCGCCGGATGGCCTCGGGACAACCACAGCTATGGCTACACCTTC	CASSRTPAGWPRDNHSYGYTF
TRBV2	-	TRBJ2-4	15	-	TGTGCCAGCAGTGACCCAGGGGAGGCCAAAAACATTCAGTACTTC	CASSDPGEAKNIQYF
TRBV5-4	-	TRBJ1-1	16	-	TGTGCCAGCAGCTTGGAGGTTGCCAGGGTAGGAACTGAAGCTTTCTTT	CASSLEVARVGTEAFF
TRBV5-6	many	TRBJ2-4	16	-	TGTGCCAGCAGCTACAGGACAGTACTAGCCAAAAACATTCAGTACTTC	CASSYRTVLAKNIQYF
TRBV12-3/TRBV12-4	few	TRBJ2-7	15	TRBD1	TGTGCCAGCAGTTTAGGGCCAGGGGGCGGTTACGAGCAGTACTTC	CASSLGPGGGYEQYF
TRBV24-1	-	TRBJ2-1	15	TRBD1	TGTGCCACCAGTGATCCCCGGGACAGGAACGCTGAGCAGTTCTTC	CATSDPRDRNAEQFF
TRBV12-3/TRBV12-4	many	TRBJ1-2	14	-	TGTGCCAGCAGAACAGGTGCCCCCCCTTCTGGCTACACCTTC	CASRTGAPPSGYTF
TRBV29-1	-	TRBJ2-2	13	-	TGCAGCGCTTTCAGGACAGAGGCCGGGGAGCTGTTTTTT	CSAFRTEAGELFF
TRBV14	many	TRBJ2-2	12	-	TGTGCCAGCAGCCAAGGTCCCGGGGAGCTGTTTTTT	CASSQGPGELFF
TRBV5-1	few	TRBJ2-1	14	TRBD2	TGCGCCAGCACCCTAGCGGAAACCTACAATGAGCAGTTCTTC	CASTLAETYNEQFF
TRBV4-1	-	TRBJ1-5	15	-	TGCGCCAGCAGCCAAGCCTGGACACCACATCAGCCCCAGCATTTT	CASSQAWTPHQPQHF
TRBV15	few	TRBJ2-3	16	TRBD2	TGTGCCACCAGCAGAGTAGCGGGAGTTGGCACAGATACGCAGTATTTT	CATSRVAGVGTDTQYF
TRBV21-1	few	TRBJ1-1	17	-	TGTGCCAGCAGCCCCCGCGGAGGGCCCTCCATGAACACTGAAGCTTTCTTT	CASSPRGGPSMNTEAFF
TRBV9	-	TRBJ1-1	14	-	TGTGCCAGCAGCGTAGCGGGGAGTCACAGGGAGGCTTTCTTT	CASSVAGSHREAFF
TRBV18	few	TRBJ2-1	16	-	TGTGCCAGCTCATCAAATCCGAGACAGAGGTACAATGAGCAGTTCTTC	CASSSNPRQRYNEQFF
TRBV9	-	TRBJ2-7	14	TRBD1	TGTGCCAGCAGCGAAGGACAGGGCCGGAACGAGCAGTACTTC	CASSEGQGRNEQYF
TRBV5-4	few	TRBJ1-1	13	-	TGTGCCAGCAGCTCGAAGCCTGACACTGAAGCTTTCTTT	CASSSKPDTEAFF
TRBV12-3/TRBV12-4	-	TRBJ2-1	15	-	TGTGCCAGCAGCCTTCCCAGGGACCTTAGCAATGAGCAGTTCTTC	CASSLPRDLSNEQFF
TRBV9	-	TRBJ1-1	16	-	TGTGCCAGCAGCCCCTTGGGAGGGGTTGCGGACACTGAAGCTTTCTTT	CASSPLGGVADTEAFF
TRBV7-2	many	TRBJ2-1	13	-	TGTGCCAGCAGATTCGCTGCCTACAATGAGCAGTTCTTC	CASRFAAYNEQFF
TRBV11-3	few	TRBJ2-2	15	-	TGTGCCAGCAGCCGACAGGGAGGGATCCCCGGGGAGCTGTTTTTT	CASSRQGGIPGELFF
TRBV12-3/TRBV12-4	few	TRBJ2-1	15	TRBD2	TGTGCCTCTTTCAACCCACTAGCGGGAGAACATGAGCAGTTCTTC	CASFNPLAGEHEQFF
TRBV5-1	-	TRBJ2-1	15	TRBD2	TGCGCCAGCAGACCGAGCGGGAGTGCGTACAATGAGCAGTTCTTC	CASRPSGSAYNEQFF
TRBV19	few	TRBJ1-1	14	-	TGTGCCAGTAGCTCCCCAATGGGGGGCTTCGGGGCTTTCTTT	CASSSPMGGFGAFF
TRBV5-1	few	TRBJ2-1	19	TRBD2	TGCGCCAGCAGCTTGGGTAGCGGGGGGTCCTTAAGCTCCTACAATGAGCAGTTCTTC	CASSLGSGGSLSSYNEQFF
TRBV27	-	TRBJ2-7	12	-	TGTGCCAGCAGGGCTCCCTCGGACGAGCAGTACTTC	CASRAPSDEQYF
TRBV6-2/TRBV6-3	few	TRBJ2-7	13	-	TGTGCCAGCAGTCGGATCCACAACTACGAGCAGTACTTC	CASSRIHNYEQYF
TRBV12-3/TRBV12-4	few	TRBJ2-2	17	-	TGTGCCAGCAGTTCCTCCCACCGGGACATCTACACCGGGGAGCTGTTTTTT	CASSSSHRDIYTGELFF
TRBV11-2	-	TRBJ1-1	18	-	TGTGCCAGCAGCTTAGGGGGGGTTTTGTCACAAGCGAACACTGAAGCTTTCTTT	CASSLGGVLSQANTEAFF
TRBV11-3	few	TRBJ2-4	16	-	TGTGCCAGCAGCCCAGGCGGGACAGCGCCCAAAAACATTCAGTACTTC	CASSPGGTAPKNIQYF
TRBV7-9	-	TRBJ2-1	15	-	TGTGCCAGCAGCTTAGAGGGGGTTCCTTACAATGAGCAGTTCTTC	CASSLEGVPYNEQFF
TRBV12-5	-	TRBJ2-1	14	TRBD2	TGTGCTAGTGGTTTTAGCGGGAGGATAAATGAGCAGTTCTTC	CASGFSGRINEQFF
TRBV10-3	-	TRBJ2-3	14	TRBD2	TGTGCCATCGCGGCTAGCGGGGGTGCTGATACGCAGTATTTT	CAIAASGGADTQYF
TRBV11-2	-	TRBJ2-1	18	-	TGTGCCAGCAGCTTGCCAATCCACGGAGGGGATCTCTACAATGAGCAGTTCTTC	CASSLPIHGGDLYNEQFF
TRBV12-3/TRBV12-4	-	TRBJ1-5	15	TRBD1	TGTGCCAGCAGGAGGACAGGGATGGGTAATCAGCCCCAGCATTTT	CASRRTGMGNQPQHF
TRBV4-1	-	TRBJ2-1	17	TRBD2	TGCGCCAGCAGCCATCGACTAGCGGGGGGTCCCTACAATGAGCAGTTCTTC	CASSHRLAGGPYNEQFF
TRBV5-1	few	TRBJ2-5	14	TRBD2	TGCGCCAGCAGCTTAGCTAGCGGGGAAGAGACCCAGTACTTC	CASSLASGEETQYF
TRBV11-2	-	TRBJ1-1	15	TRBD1	TGTGCCAGCAGATCGACAGGGGGGGTGAACACTGAAGCTTTCTTT	CASRSTGGVNTEAFF
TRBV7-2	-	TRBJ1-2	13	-	TGTGCCAGCAGCTTAAGGGACCGACAGGGCTACACCTTC	CASSLRDRQGYTF
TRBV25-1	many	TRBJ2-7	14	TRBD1	TGTGCCAGCAGTGGACAGGGTGGGGGCTACGAGCAGTACTTC	CASSGQGGGYEQYF
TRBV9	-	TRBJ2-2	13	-	TGTGCCAGCAAATCAGGGGAACCCGGGGAGCTGTTTTTT	CASKSGEPGELFF